The T cell receptor (beta chain) described here comes from a study of shared clonotypes between healthy human individuals. Study-wide findings and caveats: Memory subsets generally showed lower estimated richness than naive subsets. Shared across a handful of donors were roughly 4.8% of the naive CD4 clonotypes.

Points on this clone: Antigen unknown.

Between the trimmed V and J ends, which lost 7 bases and 2 bases, there was a span of 14 bases. The CDR3 runs 14 residues. The germline CDR1 and CDR2 sequences are LNHDA and SQIVND (reference sequence). Profiling relied on immunoSEQ multiplex PCR, and the TCRdb table lists in-frame clones only, not all of them. The sample contains about a million clones, over 60% of which appear only once. Sequencing input: memory CD4+ T cells sorted from blood. As for subset: CD45RA-negative fraction. The chain is built from TRBV19 and TRBJ2-5; D tentatively reads TRBD1 or TRBD2 (5 bases each). This TCR came from a man between 18 and 29 years old in good health. In DNA form, the CDR3 reads TGTGCCAGTAAACCCCGGGGCCCTCAAGAGACCCAGTACTTC. As protein: CASKPRGPQETQYF. The full variable domain, completed using reference TRBV19 and TRBJ2-5, is DGGITQSPKYLFRKEGQNVTLSCEQNLNHDAMYWYRQDPGQGLRLIYYSQIVNDFQKGDIAEGYSVSREKKESFPLTVTSAQKNPTAFYLCASKPRGPQETQYFGPGTRLLVL.